This section outlines one T cell receptor beta chain sequence together with its context. The target antigen is unknown. The sample belongs to a study of cytomegalovirus exposure and HLA in healthy donors. Across the whole study: An early data release held about 85 million unique TCRs from HLA-typed donors.

Findings of the study overall: Later analysis indicated greater clonal expansion among HLA-associated TCR beta chains than among equally common other chains.

The CDR3 has 15 amino acids. Germline-derived CDR1 and CDR2 are SGHRS and YFSETQ. Trimming shortened V by 6 bases and J by 7 bases, and 23 bases separated the two germline ends. The PCR was carried out with 60 Vbeta primers and 13 Jbeta primers. The protocol was immunoSEQ multiplex PCR, while the TCRdb copy is restricted to in-frame clones and leaves out a portion. This sample has 150,000 to 200,000 clones, with around 77% found just once. Sequenced material: PBMCs. The chain employs TRBV5-1 and TRBJ2-7; tentative D call: TRBD2 (6 bases). The TCR originated in a female donor in good health and CMV-seronegative. In nucleotides, the CDR3 is TGCGCCAGCACCCCCGGAGGGAGCCTTCTTGGGGAGCAGTACTTC. It codes for CASTPGGSLLGEQYF.